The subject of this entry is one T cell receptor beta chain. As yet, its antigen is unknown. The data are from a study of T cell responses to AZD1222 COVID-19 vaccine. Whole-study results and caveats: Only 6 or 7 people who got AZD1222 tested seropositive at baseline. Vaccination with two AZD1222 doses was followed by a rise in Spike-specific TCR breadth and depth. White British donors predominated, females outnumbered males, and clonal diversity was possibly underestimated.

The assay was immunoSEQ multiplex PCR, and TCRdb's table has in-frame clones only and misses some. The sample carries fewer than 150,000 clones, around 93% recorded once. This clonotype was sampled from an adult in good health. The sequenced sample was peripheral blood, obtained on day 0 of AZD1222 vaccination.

The CDR3 sequence is CASSQVELAGTYEQYF. The CDR3 coding sequence is TGCGCCAGCAGCCAAGTTGAACTAGCGGGAACCTACGAGCAGTACTTC. The rearrangement uses TRBV4-1 and TRBJ2-7, with 10 bases identical to TRBD2. The CDR3 is 16 residues long. Trimming at V came to 1 base and at J to 2 bases, leaving 5 bases not matched to a gene. Germline assignment: CDR1 MGHRA and CDR2 YSYEKL.